What follows are 22 T cell receptor beta chains derived from one specimen sequenced in a study of vaccination and CD4 T cells after COVID-19. Regarding time point: late sampling 161 to 241 days after vaccination in a few convalescent patients. As for treatment: roughly nine-day PBMC culture with coronavirus spike peptide pools or control peptides (ViraFEST assay). Cultured CD4+ T-cell DNA underwent Oncomine TCR Beta short-read sequencing. TCRdb analysed the PCR reads with MiXCR anew, one entry per CDR3 protein. Of around 18,000 distinct CDR3 sequences in the sample, 51% are singletons; the top ten hold 21%. For these receptors, no antigen is known. Sequencing was performed on CD4+ T cells from blood, cultured in vitro, taken about 7 months after SARS-CoV-2 vaccination. Every receptor here comes from a human donor who had recovered from COVID-19.

This chain connects TRBV6-1 to TRBJ1-1, with 11 bases fitting TRBD1. This CDR3 spans 18 amino acids. The germline gives CDR1 MNHNS, CDR2 SASEGT. The V segment lost 5 bases and the J segment 8 bases; nucleotides outside the gene matches: 19. In DNA, the CDR3 is TGTGCCAGCAGTACTTATAAACCCCGGGACAGGGGGTATAGGGAAGCTTTCTTT. Protein: CASSTYKPRDRGYREAFF.

The chain links TRBV20-1 to TRBJ2-3; 8 positions match TRBD2. V lost 6 bases to trimming and J lost 1 base; unmatched junction nucleotides: 21. The CDR3 totals 19 residues. The germline gives CDR1 DFQATT, CDR2 SNEGSKA (reference sequence). Here the CDR3 reads CSAHPRVAGRQSGTDTQYF. The CDR3 DNA reads TGCAGTGCCCACCCCCGAGTAGCGGGACGACAATCGGGCACAGATACGCAGTATTTT.

The chain combines TRBV4-2 with TRBJ2-7, with D possibly matching TRBD1 (6 bases). There are 16 residues in the CDR3. Per germline, CDR1 LGHNA and CDR2 YNFKEQ. Trimming took off 0 bases at V and 2 bases at J, with 14 bases between the two ends. This CDR3 reads CASSQEVDRTPYEQYF. The CDR3 region has the DNA TGTGCCAGCAGCCAAGAAGTGGACAGAACCCCCTACGAGCAGTACTTC.

This chain uses TRBV7-8 with TRBJ2-1, with 9 positions matching TRBD1. Looked up from germline, CDR1 is SGHVS and CDR2 is FQNEAQ. The junction had 7 bases not matched to a gene; V was cut back by 8 bases and J by 2 bases. CDR3 length: 15 amino acids. CDR3 amino acids: CASRQGGGPYNEQFF. The CDR3 DNA is TGTGCCAGCCGACAGGGGGGAGGGCCCTACAATGAGCAGTTCTTC.

This clonotype was seen only a few times. The chain carries TRBV7-2 and TRBJ1-2; tentatively, D is TRBD1 (5 bases). Germline lookup yields CDR1 SGHTA and CDR2 FQGNSA. Deletions cut 5 bases from V and 2 bases from J, with 18 bases between. This CDR3 region has 16 residues. For the CDR3, the DNA is TGTGCCAGCAGCCCGTCCCTAGTCGGGGGAAACTATGGCTACACCTTC. Translating gives CASSPSLVGGNYGYTF. Supplemented by reference TRBV7-2 and TRBJ1-2, the full variable domain reads GAGVSQSPSNKVTEKGKDVELRCDPISGHTALYWYRQSLGQGLEFLIYFQGNSAPDKSGLPSDRFSAERTGGSVSTLTIQRTQQEDSAVYLCASSPSLVGGNYGYTFGSGTRLTVV.

The V and J genes are TRBV15 and TRBJ1-2; 8 bases line up with TRBD1. CDR1 and CDR2 (germline): LNHNV, YYDKDF (reference sequence). Losses at the gene ends were 1 base for V and 4 bases for J; bases not matched to a gene: 5. The CDR3 spans 15 residues. The DNA for the CDR3 is TGTGCCACCAGCAGAGCTACAGGGGGAGCCTATGGCTACACCTTC. It translates to CATSRATGGAYGYTF. The entire variable domain, with the rest obtained from reference TRBV15 and TRBJ1-2, is as follows: DAMVIQNPRYQVTQFGKPVTLSCSQTLNHNVMYWYQQKSSQAPKLLFHYYDKDFNNEADTPDNFQSRRPNTSFCFLDIRSPGLGDTAMYLCATSRATGGAYGYTFGSGTRLTVV.

The V gene is TRBV7-3, the J gene TRBJ1-1, with 7 bases aligning to TRBD1. The V gene end was trimmed by 4 bases and the J gene end by 5 bases; junction bases not matched to a gene: 4. This CDR3 has 13 residues. Germline CDR1 and CDR2: SGHTA and FQGTGA. CDR3 protein: CASSSRGGTEAFF. DNA of the CDR3: TGTGCCAGCAGCTCCAGGGGGGGGACTGAAGCTTTCTTT.

The chain combines TRBV24-1 with TRBJ2-7, with D perhaps TRBD2 (6 bases). Trimming left V 5 bases short and J 3 bases short, with 13 bases between. Germline V gene sequence: CDR1 KGHDR, CDR2 SFDVKD. This CDR3 spans 14 amino acids. The CDR3 DNA sequence: TGTGCCACCAGTGCTCGCGGGACCGACTACGAGCAGTACTTC. Amino acid sequence: CATSARGTDYEQYF.

The chain combines TRBV24-1 with TRBJ1-2; 7 bases match TRBD1. This CDR3 has 16 amino acids. Germline V lookup: CDR1 KGHDR, CDR2 SFDVKD. After removal of 6 bases from V and 6 bases from J, the junction contained 15 bases not matched to a gene. Here the CDR3 DNA reads TGTGCCACCAGTAGGAGACAGGGAAGGTTTGGCGATGGCTACACCTTC. Its translation: CATSRRQGRFGDGYTF.

In DNA, the CDR3 is TGCAGCGTTGTACTAGCGGGAGGGTACACAGATACGCAGTATTTT. As protein: CSVVLAGGYTDTQYF. The chain recombines TRBV29-1 with TRBJ2-3, with 13 nucleotides matching TRBD2. This CDR3 contains 15 residues. Trimming took 4 bases from V and 2 from J; bases not matched to a gene: 3. CDR1 is SQVTM and CDR2 is ANQGSEA in the germline V gene.

This clonotype was detected a few times. The chain employs TRBV11-3 and TRBJ2-3; 7 bases match TRBD1. Germline CDR1 SGHNT, CDR2 YENEEA. The CDR3 covers 16 residues. V lost 1 base to trimming and J lost 7 bases; unmatched junction nucleotides: 11. The CDR3: CASSLARLGGRHTQYF. Written as DNA, the CDR3 is TGTGCCAGCAGCTTAGCTCGTTTAGGGGGCCGGCATACGCAGTATTTT.

Written as DNA, the CDR3 is TGCAGTGCTAGGCCGGGGCTAGCGTACAACAATGAGCAGTTCTTC. Translating it yields CSARPGLAYNNEQFF. The chain uses TRBV20-1 and TRBJ2-1, with D possibly being TRBD2 (6 bases). The CDR3 has 15 amino acids. The germline V and J ends were trimmed by 3 bases and 5 bases, with 17 bases remaining between them. Germline CDR1 and CDR2: DFQATT and SNEGSKA (reference sequence).

The chain is built from TRBV6-1 and TRBJ2-2; no clear D gene. CDR1 and CDR2 (germline): MNHNS, SASEGT. The CDR3 has 12 amino acids. Trimming stripped 6 bases from V and 6 bases from J, with 8 bases between. The CDR3 region is CASSHTAGELFF. The CDR3 DNA sequence: TGTGCCAGCAGCCATACGGCCGGGGAGCTGTTTTTT.

The chain recombines TRBV5-1 with TRBJ2-7, with a weak D call TRBD2 (6 bases). The CDR3 spans 14 residues. The V and J ends lost 2 bases and 0 bases respectively, with 9 bases between them. Per germline, CDR1 SGHRS and CDR2 YFSETQ. CDR3 in DNA: TGCGCCAGCAGCTTAGAGCGGGCCTCCTACGAGCAGTACTTC. It encodes CASSLERASYEQYF.

J is TRBJ2-7 and V is TRBV9; D is uncertain. This CDR3 region has 14 residues. Trimming took off 0 bases at V and 1 base at J, with 8 bases between the two ends. Germline CDR1 is SGDLS and CDR2 is YYNGEE. This CDR3 reads CASSVDARSYEQYF. For the CDR3, the DNA is TGTGCCAGCAGCGTAGACGCTAGATCCTACGAGCAGTACTTC. The variable domain in full, completed from reference TRBV9 and TRBJ2-7, reads DSGVTQTPKHLITATGQRVTLRCSPRSGDLSVYWYQQSLDQGLQFLIQYYNGEERAKGNILERFSAQQFPDLHSELNLSSLELGDSALYFCASSVDARSYEQYFGPGTRLTVT.

This clonotype was counted a few times. This rearrangement joins TRBV5-1 to TRBJ2-5; 11 bases align to TRBD2. CDR3 length equals 17 residues. The germline V gene encodes CDR1 SGHRS and CDR2 YFSETQ. Trimming at V came to 1 base and at J to 2 bases, leaving 7 bases not matched to a gene. CDR3 sequence (DNA): TGCGCCAGCAGCTTGAGGCTAGCGGGGGGTATGCAAGAGACCCAGTACTTC. This codes for CASSLRLAGGMQETQYF.

This chain joins TRBV5-4 and TRBJ2-7, with TRBD2 as a possible D gene (6 bases). CDR3 length: 15 residues. Germline CDR1 SGHNT, CDR2 YYREEE (reference sequence). Trimming removed 4 bases at V and 4 bases at J, with 18 bases between. As DNA, the CDR3 is TGTGCCAGCAGCGAGGTGAATAAGGGAGGATACGAGCAGTACTTC. It specifies CASSEVNKGGYEQYF.

This chain joins TRBV27 and TRBJ2-3; 7 bases are a match to TRBD2. V shed 6 bases, J shed 0 bases, and the junction held 15 bases outside the gene matches. CDR1 and CDR2 from the germline V gene are MNHEY and SMNVEV (reference sequence). This CDR3 has 18 residues. The CDR3 nucleotides are TGTGCCAGCAGAAGATTTGGGACTAATGAGCTTAGCACAGATACGCAGTATTTT. Its protein product is CASRRFGTNELSTDTQYF.

The V and J genes are TRBV7-9 and TRBJ1-1; 9 bases align to TRBD1. In germline, CDR1 is SEHNR, CDR2 FQNEAQ (reference sequence). After removal of 4 bases from V and 4 bases from J, the junction contained 1 base not matched to a gene. The CDR3 extends over 13 amino acids. In DNA form, the CDR3 reads TGTGCCAGCAGCTGGACAGGGGCCACTGAAGCTTTCTTT. Protein product: CASSWTGATEAFF.

The rearrangement links TRBV4-1 to TRBJ1-1; 7 bases are shared with TRBD1. Germline trimming cut 3 bases from V and 2 bases from J; bases unmatched to any gene: 6. There are 15 residues in the CDR3. CDR1 is MGHRA, CDR2 YSYEKL, per germline. CDR3 loop: CASSHRQGGNTEAFF. As DNA, the CDR3 is TGCGCCAGCAGCCATCGACAGGGCGGAAACACTGAAGCTTTCTTT.

This rearrangement joins TRBV2 to TRBJ2-2, with TRBD1 identical over 9 bases. The CDR3 loop spans 13 amino acids. V trimming: 6 bases; J trimming: 8 bases; junction bases outside the gene matches: 4. The V gene's germline CDR1 is SNHLY and CDR2 FYNNEI. CDR3 sequence: CASRNRGPGELFF. The CDR3, as DNA: TGTGCCAGCAGGAACAGGGGGCCTGGGGAGCTGTTTTTT.

The chain links TRBV5-6 to TRBJ1-6, with TRBD1 identical over 8 bases. CDR1 and CDR2 from the germline V gene are SGHDT and YYEEEE. There are 16 residues in the CDR3. J gave up 4 bases and V 3 bases, and 6 bases lay outside the gene matches. CDR3 in DNA: TGTGCCAGCAGCTCCGACAGGGGCCGGTATAATTCACCCCTCCACTTT. This gives the protein CASSSDRGRYNSPLHF.